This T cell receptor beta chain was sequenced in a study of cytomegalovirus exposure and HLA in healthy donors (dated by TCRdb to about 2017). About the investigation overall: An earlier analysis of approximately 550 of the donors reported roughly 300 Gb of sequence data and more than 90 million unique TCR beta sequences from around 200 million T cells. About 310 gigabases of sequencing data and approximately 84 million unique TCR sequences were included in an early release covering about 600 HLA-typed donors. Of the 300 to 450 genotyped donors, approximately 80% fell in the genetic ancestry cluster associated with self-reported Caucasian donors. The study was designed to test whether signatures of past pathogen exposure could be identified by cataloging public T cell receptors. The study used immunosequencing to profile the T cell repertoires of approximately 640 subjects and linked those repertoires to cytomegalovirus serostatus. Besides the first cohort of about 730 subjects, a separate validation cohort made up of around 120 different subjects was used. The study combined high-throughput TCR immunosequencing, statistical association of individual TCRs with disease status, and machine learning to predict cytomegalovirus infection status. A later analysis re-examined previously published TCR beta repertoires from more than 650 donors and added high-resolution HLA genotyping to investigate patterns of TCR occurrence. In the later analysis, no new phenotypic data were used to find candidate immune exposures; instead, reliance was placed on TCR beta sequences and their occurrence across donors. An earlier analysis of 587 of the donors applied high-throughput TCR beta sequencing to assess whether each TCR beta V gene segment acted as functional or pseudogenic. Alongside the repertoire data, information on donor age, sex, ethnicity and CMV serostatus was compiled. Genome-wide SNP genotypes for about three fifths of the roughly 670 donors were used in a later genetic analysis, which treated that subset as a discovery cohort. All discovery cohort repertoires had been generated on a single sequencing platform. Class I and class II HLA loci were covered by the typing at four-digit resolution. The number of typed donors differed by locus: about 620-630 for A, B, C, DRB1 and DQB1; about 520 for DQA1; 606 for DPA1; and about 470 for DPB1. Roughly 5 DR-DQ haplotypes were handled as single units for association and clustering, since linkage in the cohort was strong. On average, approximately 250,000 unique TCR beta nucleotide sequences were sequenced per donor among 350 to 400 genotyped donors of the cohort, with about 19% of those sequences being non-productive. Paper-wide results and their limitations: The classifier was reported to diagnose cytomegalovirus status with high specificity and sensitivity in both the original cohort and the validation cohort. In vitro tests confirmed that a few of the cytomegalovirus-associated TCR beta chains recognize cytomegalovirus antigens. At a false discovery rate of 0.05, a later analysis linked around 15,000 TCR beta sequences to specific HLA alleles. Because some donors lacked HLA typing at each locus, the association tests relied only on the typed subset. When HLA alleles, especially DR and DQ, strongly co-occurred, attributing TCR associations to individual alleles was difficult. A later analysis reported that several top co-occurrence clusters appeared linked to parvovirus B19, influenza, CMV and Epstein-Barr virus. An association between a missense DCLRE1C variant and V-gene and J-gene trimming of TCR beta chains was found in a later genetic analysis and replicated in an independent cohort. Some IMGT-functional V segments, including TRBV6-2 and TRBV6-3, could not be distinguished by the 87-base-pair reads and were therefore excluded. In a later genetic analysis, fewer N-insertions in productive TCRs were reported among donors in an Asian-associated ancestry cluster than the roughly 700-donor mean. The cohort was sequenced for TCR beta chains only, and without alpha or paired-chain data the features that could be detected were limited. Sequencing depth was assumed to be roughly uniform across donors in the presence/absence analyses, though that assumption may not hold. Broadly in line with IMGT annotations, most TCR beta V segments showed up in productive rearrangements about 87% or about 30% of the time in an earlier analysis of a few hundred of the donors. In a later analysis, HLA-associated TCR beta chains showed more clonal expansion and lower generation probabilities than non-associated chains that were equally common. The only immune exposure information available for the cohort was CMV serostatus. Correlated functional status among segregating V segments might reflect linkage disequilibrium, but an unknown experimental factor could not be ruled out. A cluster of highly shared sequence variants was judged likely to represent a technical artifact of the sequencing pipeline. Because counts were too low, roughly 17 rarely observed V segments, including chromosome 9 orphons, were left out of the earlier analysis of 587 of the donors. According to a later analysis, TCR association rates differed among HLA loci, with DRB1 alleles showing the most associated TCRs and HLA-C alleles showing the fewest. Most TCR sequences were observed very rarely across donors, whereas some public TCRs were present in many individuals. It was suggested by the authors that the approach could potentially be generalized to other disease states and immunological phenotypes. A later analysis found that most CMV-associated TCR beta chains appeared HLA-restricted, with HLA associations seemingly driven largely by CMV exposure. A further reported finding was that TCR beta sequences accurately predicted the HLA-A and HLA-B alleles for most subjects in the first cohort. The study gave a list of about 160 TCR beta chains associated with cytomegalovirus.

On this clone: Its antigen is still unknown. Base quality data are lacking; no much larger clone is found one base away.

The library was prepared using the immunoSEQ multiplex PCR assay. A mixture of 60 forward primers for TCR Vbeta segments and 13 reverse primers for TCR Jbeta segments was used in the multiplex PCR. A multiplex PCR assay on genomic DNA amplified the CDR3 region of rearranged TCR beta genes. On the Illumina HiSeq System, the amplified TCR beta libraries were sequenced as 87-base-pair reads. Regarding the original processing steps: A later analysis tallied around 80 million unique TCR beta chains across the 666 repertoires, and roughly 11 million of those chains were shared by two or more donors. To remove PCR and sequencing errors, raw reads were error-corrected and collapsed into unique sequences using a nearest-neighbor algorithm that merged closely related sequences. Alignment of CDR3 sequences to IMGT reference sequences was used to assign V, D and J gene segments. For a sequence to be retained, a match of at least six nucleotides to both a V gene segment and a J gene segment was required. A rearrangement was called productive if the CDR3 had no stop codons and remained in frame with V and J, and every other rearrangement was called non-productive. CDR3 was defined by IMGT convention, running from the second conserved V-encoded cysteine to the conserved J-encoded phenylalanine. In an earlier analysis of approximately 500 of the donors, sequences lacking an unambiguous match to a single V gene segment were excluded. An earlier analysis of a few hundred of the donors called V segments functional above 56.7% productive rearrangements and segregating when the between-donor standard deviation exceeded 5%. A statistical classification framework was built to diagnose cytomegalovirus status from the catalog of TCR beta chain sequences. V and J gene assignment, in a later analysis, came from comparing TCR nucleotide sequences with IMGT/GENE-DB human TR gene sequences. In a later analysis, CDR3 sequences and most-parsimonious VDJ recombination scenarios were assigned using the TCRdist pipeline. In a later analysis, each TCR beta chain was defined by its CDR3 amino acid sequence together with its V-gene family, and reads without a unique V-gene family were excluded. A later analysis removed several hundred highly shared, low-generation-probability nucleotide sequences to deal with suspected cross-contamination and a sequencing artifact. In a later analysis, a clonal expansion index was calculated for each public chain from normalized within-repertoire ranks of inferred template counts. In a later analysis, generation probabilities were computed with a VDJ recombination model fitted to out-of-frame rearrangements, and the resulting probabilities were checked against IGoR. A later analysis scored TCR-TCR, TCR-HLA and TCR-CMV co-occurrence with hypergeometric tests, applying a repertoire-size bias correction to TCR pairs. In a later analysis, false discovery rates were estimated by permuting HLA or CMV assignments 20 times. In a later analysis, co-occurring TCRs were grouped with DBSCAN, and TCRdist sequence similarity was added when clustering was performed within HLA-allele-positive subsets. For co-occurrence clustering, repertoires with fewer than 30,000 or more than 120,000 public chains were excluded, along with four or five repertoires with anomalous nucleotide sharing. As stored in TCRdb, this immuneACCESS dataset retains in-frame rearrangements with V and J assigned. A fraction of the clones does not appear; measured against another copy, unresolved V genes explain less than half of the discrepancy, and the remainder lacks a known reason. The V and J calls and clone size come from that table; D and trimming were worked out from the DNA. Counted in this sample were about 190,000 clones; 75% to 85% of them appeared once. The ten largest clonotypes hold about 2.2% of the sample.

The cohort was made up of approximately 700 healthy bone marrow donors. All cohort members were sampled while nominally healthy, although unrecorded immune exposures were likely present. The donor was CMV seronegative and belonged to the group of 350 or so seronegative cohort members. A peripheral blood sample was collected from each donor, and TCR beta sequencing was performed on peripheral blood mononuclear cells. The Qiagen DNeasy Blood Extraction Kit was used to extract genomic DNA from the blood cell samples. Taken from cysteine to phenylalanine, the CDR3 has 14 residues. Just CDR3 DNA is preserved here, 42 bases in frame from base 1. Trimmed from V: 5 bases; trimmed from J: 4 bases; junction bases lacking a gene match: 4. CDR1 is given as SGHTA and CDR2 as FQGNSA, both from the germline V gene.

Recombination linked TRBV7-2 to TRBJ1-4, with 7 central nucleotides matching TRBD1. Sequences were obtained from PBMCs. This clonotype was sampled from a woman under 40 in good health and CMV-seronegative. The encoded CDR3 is CASSLRQGNEKLFF. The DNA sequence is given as TGTGCCAGCAGCCTAAGACAGGGTAATGAAAAACTGTTTTTT.